This TCR beta chain was documented in a study of blood T cell repertoires in COVID-19. Study information: Sites across the United States, Italy and Spain contributed samples from acute and convalescent COVID-19.

Data came from immunoSEQ multiplex PCR; TCRdb stores just in-frame clones and leaves some out. The table has 230,000 or so clones, about 87% seen once. V was pared by 5 bases and J by 1 base, with 4 bases of the junction left unmatched. Germline V gene lookup returns CDR1 SGHVS and CDR2 FQNEAQ. This CDR3 has 15 amino acids. Adults between roughly 18 and 95 years of age took part from 20 to 25 US areas. Assignment of participants to cohorts was predicated upon participant-reported clinical history. Cohort 3 recovered donors had two negative PCRs, clearance, or symptom resolution. Sequencing was performed on PBMCs or T cells enriched from blood (not recorded which). This sequence originates from a woman under 40 who had recovered from COVID-19. The V and J genes are TRBV7-8 and TRBJ2-7, with 11 nucleotides matching TRBD2. Written as DNA, the CDR3 is TGTGCCAGCAGCACCGGGACTAGCGGTTCCTACGAGCAGTACTTC. Residues: CASSTGTSGSYEQYF.